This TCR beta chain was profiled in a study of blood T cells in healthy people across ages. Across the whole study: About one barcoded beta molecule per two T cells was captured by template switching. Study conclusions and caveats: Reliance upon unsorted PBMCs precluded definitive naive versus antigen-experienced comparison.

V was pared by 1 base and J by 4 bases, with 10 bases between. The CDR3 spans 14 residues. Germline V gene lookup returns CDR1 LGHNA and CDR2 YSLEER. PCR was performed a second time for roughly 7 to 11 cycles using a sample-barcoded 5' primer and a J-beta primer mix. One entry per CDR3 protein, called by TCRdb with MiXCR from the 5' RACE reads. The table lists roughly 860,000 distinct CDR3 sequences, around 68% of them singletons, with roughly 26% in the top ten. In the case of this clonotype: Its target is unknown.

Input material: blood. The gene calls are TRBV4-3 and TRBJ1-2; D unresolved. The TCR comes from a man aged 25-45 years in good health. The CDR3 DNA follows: TGCGCCAGCAGCCAAGTTTTAGGACTCTATGGCTACACCTTC. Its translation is CASSQVLGLYGYTF.